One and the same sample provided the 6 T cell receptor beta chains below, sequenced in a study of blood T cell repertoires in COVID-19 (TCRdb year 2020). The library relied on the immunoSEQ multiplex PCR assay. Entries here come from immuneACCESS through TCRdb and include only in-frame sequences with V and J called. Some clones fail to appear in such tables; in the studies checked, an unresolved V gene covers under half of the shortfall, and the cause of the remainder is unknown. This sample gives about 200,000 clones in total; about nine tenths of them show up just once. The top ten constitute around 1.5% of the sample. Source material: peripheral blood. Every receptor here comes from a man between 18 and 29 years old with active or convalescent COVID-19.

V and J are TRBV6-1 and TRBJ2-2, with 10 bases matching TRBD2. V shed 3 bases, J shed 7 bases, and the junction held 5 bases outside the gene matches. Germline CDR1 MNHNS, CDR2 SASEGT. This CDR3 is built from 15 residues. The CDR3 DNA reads TGTGCCAGCAGTGAGGAAGCGGGAGGGATCGGGGAGCTGTTTTTT. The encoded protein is CASSEEAGGIGELFF.

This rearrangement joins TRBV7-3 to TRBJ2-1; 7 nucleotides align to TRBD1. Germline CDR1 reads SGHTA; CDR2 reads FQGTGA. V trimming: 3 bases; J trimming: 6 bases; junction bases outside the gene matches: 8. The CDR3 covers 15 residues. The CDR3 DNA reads TGTGCCAGCAGCTTGGACGCACAGGGGTCCAATGAGCAGTTCTTC. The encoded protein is CASSLDAQGSNEQFF. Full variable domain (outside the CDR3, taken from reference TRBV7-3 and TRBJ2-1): GAGVSQTPSNKVTEKGKYVELRCDPISGHTALYWYRQSLGQGPEFLIYFQGTGAADDSGLPNDRFFAVRPEGSVSTLKIQRTERGDSAVYLCASSLDAQGSNEQFFGPGTRLTVL.

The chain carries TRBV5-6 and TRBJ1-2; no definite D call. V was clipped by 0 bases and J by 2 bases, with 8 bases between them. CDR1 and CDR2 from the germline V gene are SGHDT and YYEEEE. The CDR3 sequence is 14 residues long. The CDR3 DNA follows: TGTGCCAGCAGCTTGGGACTGATCAACTATGGCTACACCTTC. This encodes CASSLGLINYGYTF.

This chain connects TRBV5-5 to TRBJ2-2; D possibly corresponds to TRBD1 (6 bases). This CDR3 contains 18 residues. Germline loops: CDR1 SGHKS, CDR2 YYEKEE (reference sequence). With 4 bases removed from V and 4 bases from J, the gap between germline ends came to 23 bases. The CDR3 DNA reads TGTGCCAGCAGCGGCCGCCGTGTGGGCCTGGGGGCCACCGGGGAGCTGTTTTTT. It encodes CASSGRRVGLGATGELFF. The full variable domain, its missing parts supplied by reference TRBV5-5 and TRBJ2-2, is DAGVTQSPTHLIKTRGQQVTLRCSPISGHKSVSWYQQVLGQGPQFIFQYYEKEERGRGNFPDRFSARQFPNYSSELNVNALLLGDSALYLCASSGRRVGLGATGELFFGEGSRLTVL.

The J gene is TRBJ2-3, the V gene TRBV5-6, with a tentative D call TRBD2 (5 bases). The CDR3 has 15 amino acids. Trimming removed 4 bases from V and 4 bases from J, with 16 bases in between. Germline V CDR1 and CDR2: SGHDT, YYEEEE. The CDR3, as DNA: TGTGCCAGCAGCCCGCTCTCCGCGGGTGCAGATACGCAGTATTTT. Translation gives CASSPLSAGADTQYF.

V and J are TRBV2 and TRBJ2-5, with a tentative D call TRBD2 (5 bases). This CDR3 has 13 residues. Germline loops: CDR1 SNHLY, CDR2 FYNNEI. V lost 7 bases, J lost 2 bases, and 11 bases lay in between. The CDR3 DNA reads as TGTGCCAGCACATTGACTATACAAGAGACCCAGTACTTC. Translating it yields CASTLTIQETQYF. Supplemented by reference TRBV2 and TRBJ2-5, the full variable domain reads EPEVTQTPSHQVTQMGQEVILRCVPISNHLYFYWYRQILGQKVEFLVSFYNNEISEKSEIFDDQFSVERPDGSNFTLKIRSTKLEDSAMYFCASTLTIQETQYFGPGTRLLVL.